These 10 T cell receptor beta chains were all obtained from the same sample, sequenced in a study of beta chain features in type 1 diabetes. All of the isolated RNA was reverse transcribed, so expressed TCRB transcripts were sequenced. Clones were sequenced by immunoSEQ multiplex PCR, and TCRdb holds only the in-frame ones, with some missing. The repertoire consists of 150,000 to 170,000 clones, with 9% to 12% occurring once and the leading ten covering under 0.55%. Study conclusions and caveats: Patients with Type 1 diabetes showed moderately but significantly shorter TCRB CDR3s in all four CD4+ subsets.

Which antigens these TCRs recognize remains unknown. The sample consisted of central memory CD4+ T cells from blood. These TCRs come from a man aged 25-45 years with type 1 diabetes.

This clone occurred many times. This chain uses TRBV18 with TRBJ2-1; 13 bases are a match to TRBD2. Trimming took 3 bases from V and 6 from J; bases not matched to a gene: 5. The CDR3 extends over 16 amino acids. Germline CDR1 reads KGHSH; CDR2 reads LQKENI. The CDR3 protein is CASSPRLAGGSNEQFF. Here the CDR3 DNA reads TGTGCCAGCTCACCGAGACTAGCGGGAGGTTCCAATGAGCAGTTCTTC.

This clone has only a few counts. The DNA for the CDR3 is TGTGCCAGATCGCCCGGGGGGGACACTGAAGCTTTCTTT. This sequence encodes CARSPGGDTEAFF. The chain combines TRBV19 with TRBJ1-1; tentative D call: TRBD1 (5 bases). Trimming took off 9 bases at V and 3 bases at J, with 14 bases between the two ends. This CDR3 comprises 13 residues. CDR1 is LNHDA and CDR2 is SQIVND in the germline V gene (reference sequence).

V usage is TRBV6-1 and J usage is TRBJ2-7, with D perhaps TRBD2 (5 bases). Germline assignment: CDR1 MNHNS and CDR2 SASEGT. The CDR3 has 16 amino acids. Trimming removed 1 base at V and 3 bases at J, with 16 bases between. The CDR3 region has the DNA TGTGCCAGCAGTGAAGGACCAACTAGTACATACTACGAGCAGTACTTC. This translates into CASSEGPTSTYYEQYF.

With regard to this clone: The junction departs from the called germline gene at one end, perhaps through a read error. The chain is built from TRBV4-1 and TRBJ2-7; TRBD2 matches at 11 bases. Germline V gene sequence: CDR1 MGHRA, CDR2 YSYEKL. CDR3 length: 15 residues. CDR3 nucleotide sequence: TGTGCCAGCAGCCTGGGACTAGCGGACCCCTACGAGCAGTACTTC. It encodes CASSLGLADPYEQYF.

The V and J genes are TRBV5-1 and TRBJ1-2, with D perhaps TRBD1 (5 bases). Trimming left V 1 base short and J 8 bases short, with 15 bases between. The CDR3 length is 14 residues. Germline V gene data show CDR1 as SGHRS and CDR2 as YFSETQ. The CDR3 region is CASSLRGSVEGYTF. The DNA for the CDR3 is TGCGCCAGCAGCTTGAGGGGTTCGGTAGAGGGCTACACCTTC.

This clone was counted only a few times. The rearrangement uses TRBV20-1 and TRBJ1-1; D perhaps matches TRBD1 (5 bases). Between the trimmed V and J ends, which lost 0 bases and 8 bases, there was a span of 7 bases. Germline CDR1 reads DFQATT; CDR2 reads SNEGSKA (reference sequence). The CDR3 loop spans 11 amino acids. The CDR3 loop is CSARETGEAFF. CDR3 bases: TGCAGTGCTAGAGAAACAGGAGAAGCTTTCTTT.

This clone showed up just a few times. This chain connects TRBV28 to TRBJ1-5; no clear D gene. The CDR3 consists of 13 residues. V was cut by 5 bases and J by 6 bases, with 11 bases left in between. Per germline, CDR1 MDHEN and CDR2 SYDVKM. CDR3 protein: CASSAKSLQPQHF. For the CDR3, the DNA is TGTGCCAGCAGTGCGAAATCACTTCAGCCCCAGCATTTT.

This clone was seen only a few times. This chain connects TRBV20-1 to TRBJ1-2; possibly TRBD1 for D (6 bases). V was trimmed by 0 bases and J by 8 bases, leaving 7 bases between them. CDR1 DFQATT and CDR2 SNEGSKA come from the germline V gene (reference sequence). The CDR3 spans 11 residues. The chain's CDR3 is CSAREGAGYTF. The CDR3 nucleotides are TGCAGTGCTAGAGAGGGGGCAGGCTACACCTTC.

The chain joins TRBV28 to TRBJ2-5, with 9 bases identical to TRBD1. From germline, CDR1 is MDHEN and CDR2 SYDVKM. The CDR3 contains 15 residues. Trimming cost V 5 bases and J 4 bases; bases outside gene matches: 8. The CDR3 region is CASSPPRQGGETQYF. In nucleotides, the CDR3 is TGTGCCAGCAGTCCTCCCCGACAGGGGGGAGAGACCCAGTACTTC. The variable domain in full, with the rest retrieved from reference TRBV28 and TRBJ2-5, is DVKVTQSSRYLVKRTGEKVFLECVQDMDHENMFWYRQDPGLGLRLIYFSYDVKMKEKGDIPEGYSVSREKKERFSLILESASTNQTSMYLCASSPPRQGGETQYFGPGTRLLVL.

This clone was recorded a few times. The chain carries TRBV9 and TRBJ2-2, with 7 positions matching TRBD2. CDR3 length: 16 amino acids. Germline CDR1 reads SGDLS; CDR2 reads YYNGEE. V lost 0 bases and J lost 3; bases outside the gene matches: 5. The chain's CDR3 is CASSVASSGYTGELFF. Written as DNA, the CDR3 is TGTGCCAGCAGCGTAGCATCTAGCGGTTACACCGGGGAGCTGTTTTTT.